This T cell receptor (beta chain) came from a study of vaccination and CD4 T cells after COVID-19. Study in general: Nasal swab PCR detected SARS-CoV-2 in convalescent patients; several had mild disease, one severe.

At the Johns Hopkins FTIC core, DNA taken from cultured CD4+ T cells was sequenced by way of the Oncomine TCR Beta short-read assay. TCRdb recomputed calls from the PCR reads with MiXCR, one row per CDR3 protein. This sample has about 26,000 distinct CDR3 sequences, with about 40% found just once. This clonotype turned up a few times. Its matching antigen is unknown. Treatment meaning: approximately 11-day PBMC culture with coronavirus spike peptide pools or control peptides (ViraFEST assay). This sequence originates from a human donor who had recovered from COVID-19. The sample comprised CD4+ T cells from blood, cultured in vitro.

The CDR3 region is CASRVGLAFLDTQYF. The DNA of the CDR3 is TGTGCCAGCAGGGTGGGGCTAGCGTTTTTAGATACGCAGTATTTT. The chain has TRBV7-2 and TRBJ2-3, with D perhaps matching TRBD2 (6 bases). Germline CDR1 and CDR2: SGHTA and FQGNSA. The CDR3 runs to 15 residues. The V gene lost 6 bases and the J gene lost 5 bases, with 18 bases spanning the gap.